The rows below give T cell receptor beta chains drawn from one sample of a study of cytomegalovirus exposure and HLA in healthy donors. Method: immunoSEQ multiplex PCR; TCRdb's copy keeps in-frame clones and lacks some. The sample has some 190,000 clones, around 84% seen once. What was sequenced was PBMCs. The receptor source for this set is a boy younger than 10 in good health and CMV-seronegative. CDR3s include the opening cysteine and the closing phenylalanine or tryptophan. The D gene is left open where the match is weak. Clone size, where shown, is once, few, many, or a class for clones that have expanded.

>.|TRBV19|TRBJ2-5|.
TGTGCCAGTAGCGGTGACTCCTGGGAGAAGAGTGAGACCCAGTACTTC
CASSGDSWEKSETQYF
>.|TRBV5-6|TRBJ2-5|.
TGTGCCAGCAGCAATCCCGGGCAGGGTCAAGAGACCCAGTACTTC
CASSNPGQGQETQYF
>TRBD1|TRBV7-2|TRBJ2-4|.
TGTGCCAGCAGCTCAAACCCGGGACAGGACTTTCAGTACTTC
CASSSNPGQDFQYF
>TRBD2|TRBV7-6|TRBJ2-1|.
TGTGCCAGCAGCTCAATAGCGGGAGGGACCAATGAGCAGTTCTTC
CASSSIAGGTNEQFF
>.|TRBV9|TRBJ2-2|.
TGTGCCAGCAGCGTAGTCGGCAGGGCGAACACCGGGGAGCTGTTTTTT
CASSVVGRANTGELFF
>.|TRBV19|TRBJ2-1|few
TGTGCCAGTAGTACCTCGGGAAGGACCTACAATGAGCAGTTCTTC
CASSTSGRTYNEQFF
>TRBD2|TRBV5-6|TRBJ2-1|few
TGTGCCAGCAGCTTGGTACTAGCGGGGGACAATGAGCAGTTCTTC
CASSLVLAGDNEQFF
>.|TRBV11-2|TRBJ2-1|.
TGTGCCAGCAGCTTAAGTCTAGCTCGCAATGAGCAGTTCTTC
CASSLSLARNEQFF
>.|TRBV7-9|TRBJ1-1|.
TGTGCCAGCAGCTTAGGGTGGGCAGATAACACTGAAGCTTTCTTT
CASSLGWADNTEAFF
>.|TRBV9|TRBJ2-1|.
TGTGCCAGCAGCGTAGAACAGGCCTCCTACAATGAGCAGTTCTTC
CASSVEQASYNEQFF
>.|TRBV28|TRBJ2-4|.
TGTGCCAGCAGCATCCTCGACCCATTCGGGGCCAAAAACATTCAGTACTTC
CASSILDPFGAKNIQYF
>.|TRBV20-1|TRBJ2-5|.
TGCAGTGCTAGCGGTGAGACCCAGTACTTC
CSASGETQYF
>TRBD1|TRBV7-3|TRBJ2-5|.
TGTGCCAGCAGCTTATTAGGACAGGGGGAGACCCAGTACTTC
CASSLLGQGETQYF
>.|TRBV10-2|TRBJ1-2|.
TGCGCCAGCAGCCAACGGACACGCGGCTACACCTTC
CASSQRTRGYTF
>TRBD2|TRBV10-3|TRBJ2-3|.
TGTGCCATCAGTGACGGGACTAGCGGGAGGGCCCCAGATACGCAGTATTTT
CAISDGTSGRAPDTQYF
>TRBD1|TRBV2|TRBJ1-1|.
TGTGCCAGCAGTGACCCTACAGGGGGCGTGGGAACGGGTGAAGCTTTCTTT
CASSDPTGGVGTGEAFF
>.|TRBV7-8|TRBJ2-7|.
TGTGCCAGCAGCTTAGCCCTACAGGAGGGCGTGGGCTACGAGCAGTACTTC
CASSLALQEGVGYEQYF
>.|TRBV6-5|TRBJ2-1|.
TGTGCCAGCAGTTACTCCGGTTTTTCTAGCCCAGAGCAGTTCTTC
CASSYSGFSSPEQFF
>TRBD2|TRBV30|TRBJ2-2|.
TGTGCCTGGACGGGAAAGCGGGGGCTCTTGAGAGGGCTGTTTTTT
CAWTGKRGLLRGLFF
>.|TRBV28|TRBJ1-1|.
TGTGCCAGCAGTTTGTCGGGACTCGGTCGTGGGAACACTGAAGCTTTCTTT
CASSLSGLGRGNTEAFF
>TRBD2|TRBV28|TRBJ2-1|.
TGTGCCAGCACGGTGAGCGGGAGGGCATATGAGCAGTTCTTC
CASTVSGRAYEQFF
>TRBD2|TRBV7-2|TRBJ2-1|.
TGTGCCAGCAGCTTACGTGGACTAGCTTCAGGGAATGAGCAGTTCTTC
CASSLRGLASGNEQFF
>TRBD2|TRBV7-9|TRBJ2-5|.
TGTGCCAGCAGCTTAGGAGCGGGGGGGTATAAGCGAGAGACCCAGTACTTC
CASSLGAGGYKRETQYF
>.|TRBV27|TRBJ2-7|.
TGTGCCAGCAGTCGCGGGCCAGCCTACGAGCAGTACTTC
CASSRGPAYEQYF
>TRBD1|TRBV28|TRBJ2-1|few
TGTGCCAGCACCTCCCCCTGGGGACAGAGTCACAAAAGCTCCTACAATGAGCAGTTCTTC
CASTSPWGQSHKSSYNEQFF
>.|TRBV2|TRBJ1-5|.
TGTGCTACCAAGTTACGGGGATTTGGGCAGCCCCAGCATTTT
CATKLRGFGQPQHF
>TRBD2|TRBV11-2|TRBJ2-7|.
TGTGCCAGCAGCTTGGGACTAGCCTACGAGCAGTACTTC
CASSLGLAYEQYF
>TRBD2|TRBV27|TRBJ2-7|.
TGTGCCAGCAGCCTTTTGGGGGGGTACGAGCAGTACTTC
CASSLLGGYEQYF
>.|TRBV15|TRBJ2-3|few
TGTGCCACCAGCAGAGAGGCGGGCCCCACAGATACGCAGTATTTT
CATSREAGPTDTQYF
>TRBD1|TRBV5-1|TRBJ1-1|few
TGCGCCAGCAGCTTAGAAAACAGGGGCGGTGAAGCTTTCTTT
CASSLENRGGEAFF
>TRBD1|TRBV7-2|TRBJ1-2|.
TGTGCCAGCAGCTTAGACATACGGGACAGGGGGTTTAACTATGGCTACACCTTC
CASSLDIRDRGFNYGYTF
>TRBD2|TRBV29-1|TRBJ2-3|.
TGCAGCGTGGGGACTAGTTCAGATACGCAGTATTTT
CSVGTSSDTQYF
>.|TRBV4-2|TRBJ1-4|.
TGTGCCAGCAGCCGGGACATCCTTAATGAAAAACTGTTTTTT
CASSRDILNEKLFF
>TRBD1|TRBV19|TRBJ1-5|.
TGTGCCAGTAGTATAGATCTAGAGACAGGGGGGAATCAGCCCCAGCATTTT
CASSIDLETGGNQPQHF
>.|TRBV5-8|TRBJ1-5|.
TGTGCCAGCCCTCCGGGGGGTCACGGGATTAATAGCAATCAGCCCCAGCATTTT
CASPPGGHGINSNQPQHF
>.|TRBV28|TRBJ2-7|.
TGTGCCAGCACTTCGGGACTTATTTACGAGCAGTACTTC
CASTSGLIYEQYF
>.|TRBV6-5|TRBJ1-5|.
TGTGCCAGCAGTTACTCGGCAGGGAGGGGCAATCAGCCCCAGCATTTT
CASSYSAGRGNQPQHF
>TRBD1|TRBV18|TRBJ1-1|.
TGTGCCAGCTCACCGACCGGACAGGGGATTATGGACACTGAAGCTTTCTTT
CASSPTGQGIMDTEAFF
>TRBD1|TRBV30|TRBJ2-2|.
TGTGCCTGGGATCCGGGGACAGAGAACACCGGGGAGCTGTTTTTT
CAWDPGTENTGELFF
>.|TRBV18|TRBJ1-5|.
TGTGCCAGCTTCGAACCTTTTCGGGACTATAGCAATCAGCCCCAGCATTTT
CASFEPFRDYSNQPQHF
>TRBD1|TRBV11-2|TRBJ1-2|.
TGTGCCAGCAGGCCACAGGGGGTCGCTGGCTACACCTTC
CASRPQGVAGYTF
>.|TRBV30|TRBJ1-3|few
TGTGCCTGGAGTTTTGAGGCAGGAAACACCATATATTTT
CAWSFEAGNTIYF
>TRBD2|TRBV19|TRBJ2-7|.
TGTGCCAGTAGTCCTGCTAGCGGGAGCTCCTACGAGCAGTACTTC
CASSPASGSSYEQYF
>.|TRBV5-6|TRBJ2-1|.
TGTGCCAGCAGTAGACTGAACAATGAGCAGTTCTTC
CASSRLNNEQFF
>TRBD2|TRBV6-1|TRBJ2-3|.
TGTGCCAGCAACGGCCGGGGGGTTAGAGCAGATACGCAGTATTTT
CASNGRGVRADTQYF
>TRBD1|TRBV6-5|TRBJ1-4|.
TGTGCCAGCAGTTACACCGGGACAGGGGGTGAAAAACTGTTTTTT
CASSYTGTGGEKLFF
>.|TRBV19|TRBJ2-3|.
TGTGCCACCCATGCCGGGGGATTAGGCACAGATACGCAGTATTTT
CATHAGGLGTDTQYF
>.|TRBV6-6|TRBJ1-4|.
TGTGCCAGCAGTCTTCAGGGGACCAATGAAAAACTGTTTTTT
CASSLQGTNEKLFF